This T cell receptor (beta chain) was sequenced during a study of blood T cell repertoires in COVID-19 (dated by TCRdb to 2020 to 2021). Concerning the study at large: The collaborator samples originated in the United States, Italy and Spain and spanned the acute and convalescent phases of COVID-19. A de-identified subject ID, COVID-19 status, age in years and sex were almost always included in the sample metadata. A freely available public database, intended as a resource for researchers studying the immune response to SARS-CoV-2, is where the repertoires were released. Where available, HLA class I and class II types were obtained from metadata supplied by the sample provider rather than from assay-based typing. The prospective study material was composed of cDNA or gDNA derived from T cells, B-cell-depleted T cells, or PBMCs. Deeply sampled blood TCRbeta repertoires from subjects exposed to, actively infected with, or recovered from COVID-19 were included in the dataset. The samples were drawn from two sources: the first 160 participants of the ongoing ImmuneRACE study, and some 1,300 subjects contributed by 6 global collaborators.

In the case of this clone: Its antigen remains undetermined. Base qualities are missing; no much larger clone stands one base away.

In Seattle, one collaborating source enrolled patients while the infection was active and tracked those patients longitudinally over the course of disease. Each collaborating institution followed its own protocols to collect whole blood in K2EDTA tubes. For TCRbeta analysis, collaborator samples were shipped as frozen whole blood, as isolated PBMCs, or as DNA extracted from either sample type. The CDR3 covers 14 residues, taking in both the cysteine and the phenylalanine. Only the CDR3 DNA is retained, 42 bases long and in frame from the first base. CDR1 and CDR2, per the germline V gene, are SGDLS and YYNGEE. V is trimmed back by 6 bases and J by 1 base, and the junction contains 6 bases that no gene match accounts for. What the research found in general, with its limitations: Clinical and demographic metadata were provided uncurated, with the amount varying by source and participant.

TCRbeta CDR3 regions were amplified from genomic DNA by means of the immunoSEQ Assay, a bias-controlled multiplex PCR. In the source study's methods: Nucleated cell counts per sample were estimated from amplification of reference gene primers within the assay. Sequence reads were collapsed and filtered to measure the absolute abundance of every unique TCRbeta CDR3 rearrangement. For each sample, productive Simpson clonality was calculated as the square root of Simpson's diversity index over productive rearrangements. TCRdb provides this immuneACCESS table in a form limited to in-frame rearrangements. Some clones are lacking; in checked studies, under half of them reflect an unresolved V gene, and why the rest are absent is not known. Clone size and V and J calls were adopted from that table, with D and trimming inferred from the DNA. This sample holds over 150,000 clones; roughly 83% were observed only once. The top ten hold 9% to 14% of the sample.

The rearranged segments are TRBV9 and TRBJ1-1; 7 bases in the middle match TRBD1. Sequencing was performed on peripheral blood. This TCR derives from a woman aged 55-70 years with COVID-19, enrolled during active disease. The CDR3 amino acid sequence is: CASTQGDRNTEAFF. The DNA sequence is given as TGTGCCAGCACCCAAGGGGACAGGAACACTGAAGCTTTCTTT.